This is a list of T cell receptor beta chains from one sample in a study of OX40 agonist ivuxolimab in advanced cancers. Repertoires were generated with immunoSEQ multiplex PCR, while TCRdb's copy carries only in-frame clones and drops some. The table shows about 64,000 clones, with more than 80% occurring only once. Sequencing used CD4+ or CD8+ T cells sorted from blood, obtained in a trial of the OX40 agonist ivuxolimab. These receptors all come from an adult with an advanced solid tumor such as melanoma, head and neck, liver or kidney cancer. Each CDR3 is given with its conserved first and last residue. Fields, in order: D gene, J gene, clone size, CDR3 length, V gene, CDR3 protein, CDR3 DNA. The D gene is left open where the match is weak. Expanded clones get a size class; other rows say once, few or many, or leave the size out.

TRBD2	TRBJ2-2	.	16	TRBV27	CASRDLMRERGGELFF	TGTGCCAGCAGGGACCTTATGCGGGAGCGGGGCGGGGAGCTGTTTTTT
.	TRBJ1-2	.	15	TRBV5-6	CASSLVGGLNYGYTF	TGTGCCAGCAGCTTGGTAGGGGGGTTGAACTATGGCTACACCTTC
TRBD1	TRBJ1-6	.	16	TRBV18	CASSLSGTGFNSPLHF	TGTGCCAGCTCACTTTCCGGGACAGGATTTAATTCACCCCTCCACTTT
.	TRBJ2-5	.	14	TRBV4-3	CASSHAGKWESQYF	TGCGCCAGCAGCCATGCGGGGAAATGGGAGTCCCAGTACTTC
.	TRBJ1-2	few	13	TRBV7-2	CASSLVQYYGYTF	TGTGCCAGCAGCTTAGTCCAGTACTATGGCTACACCTTC
TRBD1	TRBJ2-7	.	15	TRBV4-3	CASSQGWGQGYEQYF	TGCGCCAGCAGCCAAGGGTGGGGACAGGGGTACGAGCAGTACTTC
.	TRBJ1-1	.	13	TRBV18	CASSPGLSRQAFF	TGTGCCAGCTCACCAGGTTTATCACGACAAGCTTTCTTT
.	TRBJ1-5	.	14	TRBV27	CASSLLGGSQPQHF	TGTGCCAGCAGTTTATTAGGTGGGAGTCAGCCCCAGCATTTT
.	TRBJ2-5	.	13	TRBV4-2	CASSRAAEETQYF	TGTGCCAGCAGCCGAGCAGCCGAAGAGACCCAGTACTTC
TRBD2	TRBJ2-3	.	12	TRBV19	CATGGATDTQYF	TGTGCCACCGGGGGGGCAACAGATACGCAGTATTTT
TRBD2	TRBJ2-2	.	16	TRBV11-2	CASRLAGGPNTGELFF	TGTGCCAGCAGACTAGCGGGGGGGCCGAACACCGGGGAGCTGTTTTTT
TRBD1	TRBJ2-2	once	14	TRBV7-6	CASSYGQVGGELFF	TGTGCCAGCAGCTACGGACAGGTTGGCGGGGAGCTGTTTTTT
.	TRBJ2-2	.	13	TRBV15	CATSEVRVGELFF	TGTGCCACCAGCGAAGTCAGGGTCGGGGAGCTGTTTTTT
.	TRBJ2-2	.	15	TRBV4-3	CASSQQLSVTGELFF	TGCGCCAGCAGCCAGCAGTTAAGTGTTACCGGGGAGCTGTTTTTT
.	TRBJ2-3	.	15	TRBV19	CASNQNPSSADTQYF	TGTGCCAGTAATCAGAACCCATCATCAGCAGATACGCAGTATTTT
TRBD1	TRBJ2-5	.	13	TRBV27	CASWGQGRETQYF	TGTGCCAGCTGGGGACAGGGGAGAGAGACCCAGTACTTC
.	TRBJ1-1	once	13	TRBV4-3	CASSQYQGSEAFF	TGCGCCAGCAGTCAATACCAGGGGTCTGAAGCTTTCTTT
.	TRBJ1-4	.	15	TRBV14	CASSQGGRFNEKLFF	TGTGCCAGCAGCCAAGGTGGCAGGTTTAATGAAAAACTGTTTTTT
.	TRBJ2-5	.	13	TRBV30	CAWNRRGEETQYF	TGTGCCTGGAACCGCAGGGGTGAAGAGACCCAGTACTTC
.	TRBJ1-2	.	13	TRBV10-3	CAINSGTAFGYTF	TGTGCCATCAACTCTGGGACGGCTTTTGGCTACACCTTC
TRBD1	TRBJ1-5	.	15	TRBV30	CAWSPWTGGNQPQHF	TGTGCCTGGAGCCCATGGACAGGGGGGAATCAGCCCCAGCATTTT
.	TRBJ1-1	.	12	TRBV29-1	CSATGFGTEAFF	TGCAGCGCAACAGGGTTTGGCACTGAAGCTTTCTTT
.	TRBJ2-2	few	16	TRBV19	CASSIGGGGPTGELFF	TGTGCCAGTAGTATAGGTGGCGGGGGCCCCACCGGGGAGCTGTTTTTT
TRBD1	TRBJ2-2	.	16	TRBV19	CASSIEGRGHTGELFF	TGTGCCAGTAGTATAGAAGGCAGGGGGCACACCGGGGAGCTGTTTTTT
.	TRBJ1-1	few	16	TRBV7-2	CASSYNLRTPNTEAFF	TGTGCCAGCAGCTATAATTTAAGGACACCGAACACTGAAGCTTTCTTT
.	TRBJ2-3	.	17	TRBV4-3	CASSRQQAGVSTDTQYF	TGCGCCAGCAGCCGCCAACAAGCGGGCGTATCCACAGATACGCAGTATTTT
.	TRBJ1-2	.	13	TRBV6-5	CASSRDHNYGYTF	TGTGCCAGCAGTCGGGACCATAACTATGGCTACACCTTC
.	TRBJ1-1	.	14	TRBV10-3	CAISAVGGNTEAFF	TGTGCCATCAGTGCAGTTGGGGGAAACACTGAAGCTTTCTTT
TRBD1	TRBJ1-3	.	14	TRBV30	CAWRQGAGGNTIYF	TGTGCCTGGAGGCAGGGGGCGGGAGGAAACACCATATATTTT
.	TRBJ1-3	.	16	TRBV5-6	CASSFGAGNRGNTIYF	TGTGCCAGCAGCTTTGGAGCAGGGAACCGTGGAAACACCATATATTTT
.	TRBJ2-2	.	15	TRBV27	CASRNRAANTGELFF	TGTGCCAGCAGAAACCGGGCCGCGAACACCGGGGAGCTGTTTTTT
.	TRBJ2-7	.	15	TRBV5-1	CASSLGVGRTYEQYF	TGCGCCAGCAGCTTGGGGGTAGGGAGGACCTACGAGCAGTACTTC
.	TRBJ2-6	once	17	TRBV14	CASSQHLRGSGANVLTF	TGTGCCAGCAGCCAACACCTCAGGGGATCTGGGGCCAACGTCCTGACTTTC
.	TRBJ2-5	once	13	TRBV7-2	CASRTGYQETQYF	TGTGCCAGCAGGACGGGGTACCAAGAGACCCAGTACTTC
TRBD1	TRBJ2-2	.	16	TRBV19	CASSKTQGAPTGELFF	TGTGCCAGTAGCAAGACACAGGGGGCACCCACCGGGGAGCTGTTTTTT
.	TRBJ1-1	.	14	TRBV4-1	CASSTLGRNTEAFF	TGCGCCAGCAGCACCCTGGGCAGGAACACTGAAGCTTTCTTT
TRBD1	TRBJ1-3	.	14	TRBV10-3	CAIRTGGSGNTIYF	TGTGCCATCAGGACAGGGGGCTCTGGAAACACCATATATTTT
.	TRBJ1-2	.	12	TRBV7-9	CASSLATYGYTF	TGTGCCAGCAGCTTAGCGACCTATGGCTACACCTTC
TRBD1	TRBJ1-1	.	15	TRBV27	CASSFFRTGVTEAFF	TGTGCCAGCAGTTTTTTTAGGACAGGGGTGACTGAAGCTTTCTTT
.	TRBJ2-4	.	15	TRBV7-9	CASTQLTIAKNIQYF	TGTGCCAGCACCCAACTTACCATAGCCAAAAACATTCAGTACTTC